This TCR beta chain was captured by sequencing in a study of blood T cell repertoires in COVID-19. Study members were between roughly 18 and 89 years old and lived in around 24 US regions. Sequenced by immunoSEQ multiplex PCR; TCRdb stores in-frame clones only, minus some. The table has some 150,000 clones, over 60% seen once. V was clipped by 0 bases and J by 3 bases; unmatched bases: 4. Germline V gene data show CDR1 as MNHNS and CDR2 as SASEGT. The CDR3 has 16 amino acids. This clone was detected only a few times. Sequenced input: PBMCs or T cells enriched from blood (not recorded which). The chain joins TRBV6-1 to TRBJ1-1; 10 nucleotides match TRBD1. This receptor was taken from a woman aged 45-65 years who had recovered from COVID-19. CDR3 nucleotide sequence: TGTGCCAGCAGTGAAGCGTTGGGGACAGGGGACACTGAAGCTTTCTTT. It encodes CASSEALGTGDTEAFF.